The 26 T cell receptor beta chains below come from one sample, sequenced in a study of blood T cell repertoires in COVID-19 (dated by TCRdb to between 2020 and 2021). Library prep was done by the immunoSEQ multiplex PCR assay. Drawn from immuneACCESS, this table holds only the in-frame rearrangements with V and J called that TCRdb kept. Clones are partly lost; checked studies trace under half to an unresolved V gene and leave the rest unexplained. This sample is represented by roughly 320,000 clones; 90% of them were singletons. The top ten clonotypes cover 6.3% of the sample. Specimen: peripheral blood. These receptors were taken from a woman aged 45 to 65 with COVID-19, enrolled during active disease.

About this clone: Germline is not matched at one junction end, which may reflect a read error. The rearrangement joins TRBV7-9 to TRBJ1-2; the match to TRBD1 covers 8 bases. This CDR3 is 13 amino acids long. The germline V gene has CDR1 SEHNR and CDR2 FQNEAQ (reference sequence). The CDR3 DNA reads TGTGCCAGCAGATTAGGACAGGGATTTGGCTACACCTTC. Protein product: CASRLGQGFGYTF.

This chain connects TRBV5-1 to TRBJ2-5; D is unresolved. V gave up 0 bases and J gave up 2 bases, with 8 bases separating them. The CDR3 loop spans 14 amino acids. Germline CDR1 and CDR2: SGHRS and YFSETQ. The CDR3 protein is CASSLGSIQETQYF. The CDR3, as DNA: TGCGCCAGCAGCTTGGGCTCTATACAAGAGACCCAGTACTTC.

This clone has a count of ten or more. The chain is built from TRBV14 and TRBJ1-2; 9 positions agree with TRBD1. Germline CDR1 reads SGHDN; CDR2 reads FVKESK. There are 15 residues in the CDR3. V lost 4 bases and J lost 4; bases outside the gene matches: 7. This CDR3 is CASSLTGGRIYGYTF. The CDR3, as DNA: TGTGCCAGCAGCCTGACAGGGGGACGTATCTATGGCTACACCTTC.

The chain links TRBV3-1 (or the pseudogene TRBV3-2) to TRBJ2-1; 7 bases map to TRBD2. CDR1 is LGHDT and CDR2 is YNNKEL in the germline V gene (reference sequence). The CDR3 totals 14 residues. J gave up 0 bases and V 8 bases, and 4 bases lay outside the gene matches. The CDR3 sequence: CASRDYGSYNEQFF. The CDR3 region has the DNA TGTGCCAGCCGGGACTACGGCTCCTACAATGAGCAGTTCTTC.

The CDR3 here is CASSPGLAGMASYNEQFF. The CDR3 bases are TGCGCCAGCAGCCCGGGACTAGCGGGAATGGCCTCCTACAATGAGCAGTTCTTC. The chain combines TRBV5-1 with TRBJ2-1, with 13 bases lining up with TRBD2. CDR1 is SGHRS, CDR2 YFSETQ, per germline. The CDR3 sequence is 18 residues long. Losses at the gene ends were 4 bases for V and 0 bases for J; bases not matched to a gene: 7. The full variable domain, its missing parts supplied by reference TRBV5-1 and TRBJ2-1, is KAGVTQTPRYLIKTRGQQVTLSCSPISGHRSVSWYQQTPGQGLQFLFEYFSETQRNKGNFPGRFSGRQFSNSRSEMNVSTLELGDSALYLCASSPGLAGMASYNEQFFGPGTRLTVL.

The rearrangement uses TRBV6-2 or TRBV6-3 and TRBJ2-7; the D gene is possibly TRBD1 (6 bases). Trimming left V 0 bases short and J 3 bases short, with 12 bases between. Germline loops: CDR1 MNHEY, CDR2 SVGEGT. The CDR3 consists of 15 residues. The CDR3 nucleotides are TGTGCCAGCAGTTACTCAGGACAGAATTACTACGAGCAGTACTTC. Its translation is CASSYSGQNYYEQYF.

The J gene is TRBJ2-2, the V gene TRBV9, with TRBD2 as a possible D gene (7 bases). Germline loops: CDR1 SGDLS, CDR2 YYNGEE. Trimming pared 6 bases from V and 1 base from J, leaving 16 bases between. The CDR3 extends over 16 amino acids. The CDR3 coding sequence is TGTGCCAGCAAACCCGGGGGGCAGGGGAACACCGGGGAGCTGTTTTTT. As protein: CASKPGGQGNTGELFF.

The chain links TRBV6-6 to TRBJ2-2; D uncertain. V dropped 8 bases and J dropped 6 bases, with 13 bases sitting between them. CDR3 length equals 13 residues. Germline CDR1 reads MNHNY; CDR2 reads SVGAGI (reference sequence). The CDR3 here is CASLEIGAGELFF. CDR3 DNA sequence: TGTGCCAGCCTGGAGATCGGCGCCGGGGAGCTGTTTTTT.

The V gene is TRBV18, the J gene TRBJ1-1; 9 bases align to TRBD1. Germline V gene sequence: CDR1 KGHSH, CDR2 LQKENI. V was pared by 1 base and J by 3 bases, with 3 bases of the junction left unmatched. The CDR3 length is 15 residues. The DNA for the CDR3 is TGTGCCAGCTCACCACGGGGACAGGGCGACACTGAAGCTTTCTTT. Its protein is CASSPRGQGDTEAFF.

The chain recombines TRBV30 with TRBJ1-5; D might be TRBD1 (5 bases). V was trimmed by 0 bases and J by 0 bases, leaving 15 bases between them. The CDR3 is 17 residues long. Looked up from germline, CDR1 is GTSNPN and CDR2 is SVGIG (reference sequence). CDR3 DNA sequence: TGTGCCTGGAGTGTAACCGGAGGGACTTATAGCAATCAGCCCCAGCATTTT. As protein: CAWSVTGGTYSNQPQHF.

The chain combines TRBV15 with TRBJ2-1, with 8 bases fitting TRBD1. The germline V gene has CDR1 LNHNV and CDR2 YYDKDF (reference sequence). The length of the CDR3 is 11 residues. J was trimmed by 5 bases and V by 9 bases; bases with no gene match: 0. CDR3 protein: CATTGDNEQFF. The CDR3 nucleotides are TGTGCCACGACAGGGGACAATGAGCAGTTCTTC. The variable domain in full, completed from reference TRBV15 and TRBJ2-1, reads DAMVIQNPRYQVTQFGKPVTLSCSQTLNHNVMYWYQQKSSQAPKLLFHYYDKDFNNEADTPDNFQSRRPNTSFCFLDIRSPGLGDTAMYLCATTGDNEQFFGPGTRLTVL.

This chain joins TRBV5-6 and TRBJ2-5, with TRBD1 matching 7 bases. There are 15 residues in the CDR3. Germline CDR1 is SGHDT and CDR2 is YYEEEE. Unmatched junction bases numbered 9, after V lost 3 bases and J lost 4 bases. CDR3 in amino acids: CASSSTGKGLETQYF. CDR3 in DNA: TGTGCCAGCAGCTCGACAGGGAAGGGCTTAGAGACCCAGTACTTC.

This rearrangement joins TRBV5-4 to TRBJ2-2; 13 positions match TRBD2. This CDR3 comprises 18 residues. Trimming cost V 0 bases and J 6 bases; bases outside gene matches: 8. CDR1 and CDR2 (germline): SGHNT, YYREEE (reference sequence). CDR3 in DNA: TGTGCCAGCAGCTTGGGGGGACTAGCGGGAAATGTGGCCGGGGAGCTGTTTTTT. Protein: CASSLGGLAGNVAGELFF.

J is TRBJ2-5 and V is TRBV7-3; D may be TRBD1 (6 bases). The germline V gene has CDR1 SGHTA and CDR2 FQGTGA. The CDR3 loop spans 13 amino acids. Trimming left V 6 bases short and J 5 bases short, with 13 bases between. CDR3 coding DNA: TGTGCCAGCAGGATGACAGGTGGTGAGACCCAGTACTTC. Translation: CASRMTGGETQYF.

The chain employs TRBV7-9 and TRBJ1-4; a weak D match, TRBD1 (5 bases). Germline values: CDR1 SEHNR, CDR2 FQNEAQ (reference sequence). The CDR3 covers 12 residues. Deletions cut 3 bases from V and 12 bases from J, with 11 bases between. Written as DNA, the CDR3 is TGTGCCAGCAGCTTGGGGCTGCAGGAACTGTTTTTT. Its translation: CASSLGLQELFF.

CDR3 in amino acids: CASSLVWGEQFF. For the CDR3, the DNA is TGTGCCAGCAGCTTGGTGTGGGGCGAGCAGTTCTTC. V usage is TRBV11-2 and J usage is TRBJ2-1, with a tentative D call TRBD1 (5 bases). V lost 3 bases and J 10 bases, leaving 10 bases between the germline ends. CDR1 and CDR2 (germline): SGHAT, FQNNGV. The CDR3 runs 12 residues.

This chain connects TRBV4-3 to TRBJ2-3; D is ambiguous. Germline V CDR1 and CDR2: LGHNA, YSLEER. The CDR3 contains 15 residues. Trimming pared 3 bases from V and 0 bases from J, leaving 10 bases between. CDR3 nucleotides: TGCGCCAGCAGCCAGGCCGAATCTAGCACAGATACGCAGTATTTT. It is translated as CASSQAESSTDTQYF.

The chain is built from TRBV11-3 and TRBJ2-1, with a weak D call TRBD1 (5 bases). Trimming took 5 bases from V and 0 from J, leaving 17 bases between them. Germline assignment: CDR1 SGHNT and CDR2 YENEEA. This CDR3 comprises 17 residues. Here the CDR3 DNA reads TGTGCCAGCAGCGCATACAGGTTTAAGAGCTCCTACAATGAGCAGTTCTTC. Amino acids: CASSAYRFKSSYNEQFF.

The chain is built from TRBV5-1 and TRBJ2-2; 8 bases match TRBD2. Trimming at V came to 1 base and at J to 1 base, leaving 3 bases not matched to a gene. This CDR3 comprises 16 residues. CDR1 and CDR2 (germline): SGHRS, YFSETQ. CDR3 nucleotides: TGCGCCAGCAGCTTGAATGCGGGAGGGAACACCGGGGAGCTGTTTTTT. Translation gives CASSLNAGGNTGELFF.

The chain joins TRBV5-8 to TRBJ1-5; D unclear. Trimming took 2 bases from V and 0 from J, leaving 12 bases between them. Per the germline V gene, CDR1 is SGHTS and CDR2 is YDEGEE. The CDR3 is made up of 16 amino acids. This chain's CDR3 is CASSFGASYSNQPQHF. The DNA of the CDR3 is TGTGCCAGCAGCTTCGGAGCGAGCTATAGCAATCAGCCCCAGCATTTT. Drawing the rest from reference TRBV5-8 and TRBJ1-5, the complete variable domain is EAGVTQSPTHLIKTRGQQATLRCSPISGHTSVYWYQQALGLGLQFLLWYDEGEERNRGNFPPRFSGRQFPNYSSELNVNALELEDSALYLCASSFGASYSNQPQHFGDGTRLSIL.

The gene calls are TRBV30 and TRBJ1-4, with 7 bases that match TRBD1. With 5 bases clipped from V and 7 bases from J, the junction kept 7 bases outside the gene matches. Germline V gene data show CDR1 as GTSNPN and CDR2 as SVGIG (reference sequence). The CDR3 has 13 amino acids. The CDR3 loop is CAWVRGPGEKLFF. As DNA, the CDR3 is TGTGCCTGGGTTAGGGGGCCAGGTGAAAAACTGTTTTTT.

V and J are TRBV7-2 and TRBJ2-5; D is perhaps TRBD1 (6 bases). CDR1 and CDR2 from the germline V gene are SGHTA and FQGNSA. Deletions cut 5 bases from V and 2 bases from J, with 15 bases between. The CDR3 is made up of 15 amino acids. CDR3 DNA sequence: TGTGCCAGCAGCCCCAATACAGGGCGGCAAGAGACCCAGTACTTC. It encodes CASSPNTGRQETQYF.

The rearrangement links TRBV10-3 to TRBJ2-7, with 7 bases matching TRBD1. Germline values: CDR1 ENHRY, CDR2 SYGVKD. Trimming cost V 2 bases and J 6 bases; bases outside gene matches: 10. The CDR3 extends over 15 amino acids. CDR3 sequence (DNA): TGTGCCATCAGTGAGGGGGTAAATGACAGGGCCGAGCAGTACTTC. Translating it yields CAISEGVNDRAEQYF.

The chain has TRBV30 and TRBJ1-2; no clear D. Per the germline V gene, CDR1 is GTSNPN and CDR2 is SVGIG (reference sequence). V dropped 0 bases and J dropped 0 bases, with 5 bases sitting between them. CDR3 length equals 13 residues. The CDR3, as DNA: TGTGCCTGGAGTGTTCCTCCTAACTATGGCTACACCTTC. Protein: CAWSVPPNYGYTF.

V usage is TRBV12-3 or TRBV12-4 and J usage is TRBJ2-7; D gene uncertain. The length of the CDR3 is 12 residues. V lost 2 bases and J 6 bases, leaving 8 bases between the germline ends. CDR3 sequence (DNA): TGTGCCAGCAGTTTAAGTCCGGGCGAGCAGTACTTC. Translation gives CASSLSPGEQYF.

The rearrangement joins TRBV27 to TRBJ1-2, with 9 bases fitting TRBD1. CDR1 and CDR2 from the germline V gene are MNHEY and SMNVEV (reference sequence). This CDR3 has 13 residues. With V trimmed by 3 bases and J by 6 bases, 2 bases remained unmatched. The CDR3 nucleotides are TGTGCCAGCAGTTTTTGGACAGGGGATGGCTACACCTTC. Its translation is CASSFWTGDGYTF.